The next 13 T cell receptor beta chains were all read from a single sample in a study of control samples from healthy donors and cancer patients. Some clones are missing from TCRdb's copy, which holds only in-frame ones; the method was immunoSEQ multiplex PCR. The data show fewer than 200,000 clones, 80% to 95% seen once. The sequenced material came from blood. These receptors originate from a woman in her sixties in good health.

The chain uses TRBV5-1 and TRBJ2-2, with D perhaps matching TRBD1 (5 bases). Trimming shortened V by 0 bases and J by 4 bases, and 7 bases separated the two germline ends. CDR3 length equals 14 residues. Looked up from germline, CDR1 is SGHRS and CDR2 is YFSETQ. The CDR3 loop reads CASSLAGITGELFF. CDR3 sequence (DNA): TGCGCCAGCAGCTTGGCAGGGATCACCGGGGAGCTGTTTTTT.

V gene TRBV18 combines with J gene TRBJ2-5; tentatively, D is TRBD2 (5 bases). The germline V gene has CDR1 KGHSH and CDR2 LQKENI. The germline V and J ends were trimmed by 0 bases and 2 bases, with 7 bases remaining between them. The CDR3 contains 14 residues. CDR3 protein: CASSPPPGQETQYF. The CDR3 DNA follows: TGTGCCAGCTCACCACCCCCGGGACAAGAGACCCAGTACTTC.

The chain combines TRBV12-3 or TRBV12-4 with TRBJ1-6; D gene uncertain. With 3 bases removed from V and 7 bases from J, the gap between germline ends came to 7 bases. The CDR3 is 13 residues long. The CDR3 region is CASSFKGNSPLHF. In DNA, the CDR3 is TGTGCCAGCAGTTTTAAGGGAAATTCACCCCTCCACTTT.

The chain is built from TRBV30 and TRBJ2-5, with D possibly being TRBD2 (5 bases). The CDR3 loop spans 13 amino acids. The V end was cut by 0 bases, the J end by 1 base, with 6 bases between. Germline assignment: CDR1 GTSNPN and CDR2 SVGIG (reference sequence). In DNA, the CDR3 is TGTGCCTGGAGTGTCGGGATCCAAGAGACCCAGTACTTC. It specifies CAWSVGIQETQYF.

V is TRBV5-1 and J is TRBJ1-3; D is unclear. The CDR3 runs 16 residues. The germline CDR1 and CDR2 sequences are SGHRS and YFSETQ. Between the trimmed V and J ends, which lost 4 bases and 4 bases, there was a span of 18 bases. The CDR3 DNA is TGCGCCAGCAGCGACCGCGACCGAACTCTCGGAAACACCATATATTTT. Amino acids: CASSDRDRTLGNTIYF.

This chain connects TRBV15 to TRBJ1-1; perhaps TRBD1 as D (5 bases). This CDR3 region has 16 residues. CDR1 LNHNV and CDR2 YYDKDF come from the germline V gene (reference sequence). V was clipped by 2 bases and J by 3 bases, with 16 bases between them. The CDR3 nucleotides read TGTGCCACCAGCAGACCCCCGGGACGGACACACACTGAAGCTTTCTTT. This encodes CATSRPPGRTHTEAFF.

The gene calls are TRBV5-1 and TRBJ1-1, with a weak D call TRBD1 (6 bases). The V gene lost 4 bases and the J gene lost 12 bases, with 19 bases spanning the gap. This CDR3 is 13 amino acids long. The V gene's germline CDR1 is SGHRS and CDR2 YFSETQ. CDR3 protein: CASSGDGTGLTFF. The CDR3 DNA is TGCGCCAGCAGCGGGGACGGCACAGGGTTAACTTTCTTT. Supplemented by reference TRBV5-1 and TRBJ1-1, the full variable domain reads KAGVTQTPRYLIKTRGQQVTLSCSPISGHRSVSWYQQTPGQGLQFLFEYFSETQRNKGNFPGRFSGRQFSNSRSEMNVSTLELGDSALYLCASSGDGTGLTFFGQGTRLTVV.

The CDR3 DNA sequence: TGTGCCAGCTCACCAGTCCACTTAGTGGGAGATGGGCAGTTCTTC. Translated, it gives CASSPVHLVGDGQFF. The chain joins TRBV18 to TRBJ2-1, with a possible D match to TRBD2 (5 bases). Germline loops: CDR1 KGHSH, CDR2 LQKENI. The CDR3 is 15 amino acids. V dropped 2 bases and J dropped 12 bases, with 20 bases sitting between them. The full variable domain, with the rest looked up from reference TRBV18 and TRBJ2-1, is NAGVMQNPRHLVRRRGQEARLRCSPMKGHSHVYWYRQLPEEGLKFMVYLQKENIIDESGMPKERFSAEFPKEGPSILRIQQVVRGDSAAYFCASSPVHLVGDGQFFGPGTRLTVL.

This clone appeared a single time. The chain is built from TRBV2 and TRBJ2-7; a possible D gene is TRBD2 (8 bases). The CDR3 has 15 amino acids. The germline gives CDR1 SNHLY, CDR2 FYNNEI. Trimming pared 6 bases from V and 6 bases from J, leaving 21 bases between. CDR3 nucleotide sequence: TGTGCCAGCAGGACCGTCGGGGGGGCAGGGGGCGAGCAGTACTTC. Translated, it gives CASRTVGGAGGEQYF.

The chain uses TRBV4-1 and TRBJ1-1, with 8 bases aligning to TRBD1. Germline V CDR1 and CDR2: MGHRA, YSYEKL. CDR3 length: 18 residues. The ends lost 1 base at V and 4 bases at J; junction bases unmatched: 14. CDR3 sequence: CASSQVLEFGQGGTEAFF. The CDR3 nucleotides read TGCGCCAGCAGCCAAGTTCTAGAGTTCGGACAGGGTGGCACTGAAGCTTTCTTT.

The genes are TRBV11-2 and TRBJ1-2; 9 positions agree with TRBD1. The V and J ends lost 5 bases and 3 bases, in that order; junction bases with no gene match: 7. There are 15 residues in the CDR3. The germline CDR1 and CDR2 sequences are SGHAT and FQNNGV. The CDR3 is CASSKRTGEDYGYTF. For the CDR3, the DNA is TGTGCCAGCAGCAAGAGGACAGGGGAGGACTATGGCTACACCTTC.

V gene TRBV19 combines with J gene TRBJ1-3, with 8 nucleotides matching TRBD1. The CDR3 is made up of 19 amino acids. Germline V gene sequence: CDR1 LNHDA, CDR2 SQIVND (reference sequence). The trim removed 6 bases at V and 2 bases at J, leaving 18 bases unmatched. The CDR3 DNA sequence: TGTGCCAGTAGCCATCTGGGACAGGCGAGGGTACGTCCTGGAAACACCATATATTTT. It codes for CASSHLGQARVRPGNTIYF.

The V call is TRBV30, the J call TRBJ1-5; a possible D gene is TRBD1 (5 bases). Germline loops: CDR1 GTSNPN, CDR2 SVGIG (reference sequence). The V and J ends lost 8 bases and 0 bases respectively, with 14 bases between them. The CDR3 totals 14 residues. CDR3: CAGRDSSSNQPQHF. The CDR3 region has the DNA TGTGCCGGACGAGACAGTTCTAGCAATCAGCCCCAGCATTTT.